Ten or more counts support the clone carrying this TCR beta chain. There were TCR beta CDR3 regions amplified from RNA transcripts. Initially, a first-round RT-PCR of the TCR CDR3 employed the HTBI primer set. TCRdb re-analysed the multiplex PCR reads in MiXCR, keeping a single row per CDR3 protein. The sample lists about 400,000 distinct CDR3 sequences, around 14% occurring once. This entry comes from a study of T cells in Graves' hyperthyroidism and ophthalmopathy. The sample was blood. This clonotype was sampled from a woman in her late teens or twenties with Graves' hyperthyroidism.

The CDR3 is CSARDSDGTPNYGYTF. The CDR3 coding sequence is TGCAGTGCTAGAGACTCGGACGGAACCCCTAACTATGGCTACACCTTC. The chain joins TRBV20-1 to TRBJ1-2; no firm D call. V shed 0 bases and J shed 0 bases, with 14 bases lying between them. CDR1 and CDR2 (germline): DFQATT, SNEGSKA (reference sequence). The CDR3 has 16 amino acids.